The clone carrying this T cell receptor beta chain was seen once. Its antigen remains unknown. The sample comes from a study of Graves' ophthalmopathy and Graves' hyperthyroidism. General study points: Blood also contained most of the expanded thyroid clonotypes above 0.001 frequency.

Amplification targeted the TCR beta CDR3 regions, with RNA transcripts as the source material. The authors performed first-round RT-PCR with HTBI primers and then a second-round multiplex PCR. TCRdb fed the multiplex PCR reads into MiXCR, producing one record per CDR3 protein. Found here are 350,000 or so distinct CDR3 sequences, under 20% of them singletons; the top ten hold approximately 13%. CAS ≥3, NOSPECS ≥4, moderate-to-severe activity and duration under 3 months marked donors with ophthalmopathy. A volume of 10 ml of fresh peripheral blood supplied the PBMCs. Germline V gives CDR1 ENHRY, CDR2 SYGVKD. The germline V and J ends were trimmed by 6 bases and 3 bases, with 11 bases remaining between them. The CDR3 spans 14 residues.

The V and J genes are TRBV10-3 and TRBJ2-2; D gene unclear. Sequenced: peripheral blood. This receptor was obtained from an adult man with Graves' ophthalmopathy. CDR3 amino acids: CAIRSDRDTGELFF. CDR3 DNA: TGTGCCATCAGAAGCGACCGGGACACCGGGGAGCTGTTTTTT.